These 20 T cell receptor beta chains were sequenced from one sample in a study of naive and memory T cell subsets (dated by TCRdb to about 2017). The treatment or condition label, as the study defines it: skin biopsy from PPD injection site in Mantoux-positive individual. A robust, sensitive protocol for the amplification, sequencing and analysis of TCRs was described in the study, in which 3' ligation of a UMI-containing oligonucleotide to TCR cDNA was used. Receptors were amplified or captured by UMI-ligation and nested PCR. The instrument was an Illumina MiSeq. The ligated cDNA was amplified by four rounds of PCR, in which nested alpha and beta constant region primers were used together with the SP2 primer. TCRdb trimmed the raw reads at Q25, called clones with MiXCR and kept productive beta chains. One record per CDR3 amino acid sequence lists the most common genes and DNA. The sample table shows about 37,000 distinct CDR3 sequences, and about 11% are seen once. Roughly 3.9% of the sample is in the top ten clones.

This sample comprised skin, obtained from a tuberculin skin test site. The receptors here all came from an adult in good health.

Ten or more counts support this clonotype. The chain joins TRBV30 to TRBJ2-1; D unresolved. CDR1 is GTSNPN and CDR2 is SVGIG in the germline V gene (reference sequence). V was cut by 0 bases and J by 7 bases, with 16 bases left in between. CDR3 size: 15 residues. In nucleotides, the CDR3 is TGTGCCTGGAGTGTATCTAGTTCACTTTTAAATGAGCAGTTCTTC. Its protein product is CAWSVSSSLLNEQFF.

This chain uses TRBV20-1 with TRBJ2-7; TRBD2 matches 8 bases. CDR1 DFQATT and CDR2 SNEGSKA come from the germline V gene (reference sequence). The CDR3 has 13 residues. The V gene end was trimmed by 5 bases and the J gene end by 11 bases; junction bases not matched to a gene: 14. The DNA of the CDR3 is TGCAGTGCTGGATCGGGGGGGCCGACTGGAAAGTACTTC. The encoded protein is CSAGSGGPTGKYF.

This clonotype was recorded a few times. The J gene is TRBJ2-7, the V gene TRBV6-5, with 16 bases aligning to TRBD2. The CDR3 loop spans 15 amino acids. J lost 4 bases, V lost 6 bases, and 3 bases had no gene match. The germline gives CDR1 MNHEY, CDR2 SVGAGI. The CDR3 sequence is CASSRGLAGGYEQYF. Written as DNA, the CDR3 is TGTGCCAGCAGCAGGGGACTAGCGGGAGGGTACGAGCAGTACTTC.

This sequence joins TRBV19 and TRBJ2-1; D might be TRBD1 (5 bases). Germline V gene lookup returns CDR1 LNHDA and CDR2 SQIVND (reference sequence). V dropped 3 bases and J dropped 8 bases, with 14 bases sitting between them. The CDR3 runs to 14 residues. The CDR3 spells CASSIRGSHHEQFF. In nucleotides, the CDR3 is TGTGCCAGTAGTATTAGGGGTAGCCACCATGAGCAGTTCTTC.

The chain combines TRBV18 with TRBJ2-1, with D possibly matching TRBD1 (5 bases). Germline V CDR1 and CDR2: KGHSH, LQKENI. The CDR3 contains 11 residues. Trimming stripped 9 bases from V and 9 bases from J, with 12 bases between. DNA for the CDR3: TGTGCCAGTAAACAGGAATTTGAGCAGTTCTTC. It translates to CASKQEFEQFF.

Many counts were recorded for this clonotype. The V and J genes are TRBV4-1 and TRBJ2-7; D gene unclear. Germline V gives CDR1 MGHRA, CDR2 YSYEKL. The ends were cut back, 4 bases at V and 2 bases at J, with 12 bases in the middle. CDR3 length: 14 residues. The CDR3 protein is CASSLKTPTYEQYF. The CDR3 region has the DNA TGCGCCAGCAGCCTGAAGACACCCACCTACGAGCAGTACTTC.

This clonotype was counted a few times. The CDR3 here is CASRGGVYGYTF. The CDR3 bases are TGTGCCAGCCGGGGGGGAGTCTATGGCTACACCTTC. This rearrangement joins TRBV28 to TRBJ1-2, with a weak D call TRBD1 (5 bases). The length of the CDR3 is 12 residues. Germline values: CDR1 MDHEN, CDR2 SYDVKM. V lost 8 bases and J lost 4, with 11 bases in between.

Remarks on this clonotype: A single base separates this from a much larger clone, so it may be a read error. No conserved phenylalanine or tryptophan ends this CDR3, so it is likely a read error. The DNA is omitted, as the CDR3 cannot be located on it reliably, and the CDR3 follows TCRdb's listing. The CDR3 is CASSFGRDRGDS. V is TRBV12-3 or TRBV12-4 and J is TRBJ2-3; the table's TRBD1 call for D was not verified on the DNA. Including both end residues, the CDR3 is 12 amino acids long.

This clonotype was recorded many times. The rearrangement links TRBV25-1 to TRBJ2-7; weak D call: TRBD2 (6 bases). V dropped 4 bases and J dropped 7 bases, with 23 bases sitting between them. There are 16 residues in the CDR3. Per the germline V gene, CDR1 is MGHDK and CDR2 is SYGVNS. CDR3 nucleotides: TGTGCCAGCAGTGGACTGATCGGGACTCCGATGCGGGAGCAGTACTTC. Its translation is CASSGLIGTPMREQYF.

This clonotype has at least ten counts. The chain is built from TRBV27 and TRBJ2-1; 8 nucleotides align to TRBD2. The germline CDR1 and CDR2 sequences are MNHEY and SMNVEV (reference sequence). After removal of 1 base from V and 9 bases from J, the junction contained 11 bases not matched to a gene. The CDR3 length is 16 residues. The CDR3 here is CASSLYYSGKGGEQFF. The CDR3, as DNA: TGTGCCAGCAGTTTATACTATAGCGGGAAGGGTGGTGAGCAGTTCTTC.

A few counts support this clonotype. The chain uses TRBV28 and TRBJ2-5; D gene uncertain. The CDR3 runs to 10 residues. The germline gives CDR1 MDHEN, CDR2 SYDVKM. V lost 5 bases and J lost 3, with 1 base in between. The CDR3 sequence is CASSEETQYF. As DNA, the CDR3 is TGTGCCAGCAGTGAAGAGACCCAGTACTTC.

This clonotype was counted ten times or more. The chain joins TRBV20-1 to TRBJ2-2; 12 bases map to TRBD2. CDR3 length equals 16 residues. Germline trimming cut 5 bases from V and 4 bases from J; bases unmatched to any gene: 8. CDR1 and CDR2 (germline): DFQATT, SNEGSKA (reference sequence). The CDR3 sequence is CSAQTSGSVSTGELFF. The CDR3 DNA sequence: TGCAGTGCTCAGACTAGCGGGAGCGTCAGCACCGGGGAGCTGTTTTTT.

About this clonotype itself: This may come from a read error, since a much larger clone is one base off. The DNA for the CDR3 is TGTGCCAGCCGCGTTAGCGGGAGCTCCAATGAGCAGTTCTTC. Translated, it gives CASRVSGSSNEQFF. This rearrangement joins TRBV7-9 to TRBJ2-1; TRBD2 matches at 9 bases. The length of the CDR3 is 14 residues. V lost 8 bases and J lost 6; bases outside the gene matches: 8. The germline gives CDR1 SEHNR, CDR2 FQNEAQ (reference sequence).

In its sample, this clonotype was seen many times. This chain uses TRBV20-1 with TRBJ2-7; D gene uncertain. Trimming cost V 4 bases and J 4 bases, with 20 bases left between them. The CDR3 runs to 15 residues. CDR1 is DFQATT and CDR2 is SNEGSKA in the germline V gene (reference sequence). CDR3 in amino acids: CSAKESYSYPYEQYF. The CDR3 DNA reads TGCAGTGCTAAAGAGTCTTATTCATACCCGTACGAGCAGTACTTC.

This clonotype came up many times. The gene calls are TRBV4-2 and TRBJ1-1; no reliable D call. This CDR3 contains 14 residues. Germline CDR1 LGHNA, CDR2 YNFKEQ. V was cut by 1 base and J by 6 bases, with 12 bases left in between. The CDR3 nucleotides read TGTGCCAGCAGCCAAGCAGCTGAAGGCGCTGAAGCTTTCTTT. Amino acids: CASSQAAEGAEAFF.

The rearrangement joins TRBV7-9 to TRBJ2-7; D is unresolved. Germline lookup yields CDR1 SEHNR and CDR2 FQNEAQ (reference sequence). The CDR3 contains 13 residues. Trimming took off 5 bases at V and 0 bases at J, with 8 bases between the two ends. CDR3 in amino acids: CASSDQTSYEQYF. CDR3 bases: TGTGCCAGCAGCGACCAGACCTCCTACGAGCAGTACTTC.

This clonotype has ten or more counts. The gene calls are TRBV7-8 and TRBJ1-6; TRBD1 agrees at 8 bases. Trimming took 1 base from V and 6 from J; bases not matched to a gene: 14. CDR1 and CDR2 (germline): SGHVS, FQNEAQ. The CDR3 totals 19 residues. In DNA, the CDR3 is TGTGCCAGCAGCTTAGTCAGATTTCGGACAGGGTTGGGTAATTCACCCCTCCACTTT. Translating gives CASSLVRFRTGLGNSPLHF.

In its sample, this clonotype was seen many times. This chain uses TRBV20-1 with TRBJ2-1, with D possibly called TRBD1 or TRBD2 (6 bases each). Germline-derived CDR1 and CDR2 are DFQATT and SNEGSKA (reference sequence). Trimming stripped 3 bases from V and 7 bases from J, with 16 bases between. The CDR3 is 14 residues long. The CDR3 region is CSARGRPGANEQFF. Here the CDR3 DNA reads TGCAGTGCTAGGGGACGGCCGGGGGCAAATGAGCAGTTCTTC.

A note on this clonotype: Relative to the germline gene, one junction end is altered; a read error may explain this. V usage is TRBV6-6 and J usage is TRBJ2-1, with D possibly being TRBD1 (5 bases). The CDR3 is 13 amino acids. Germline values: CDR1 MNHNY, CDR2 SVGAGI (reference sequence). The DNA of the CDR3 is TGTCCCAGCAGTTTCATCCAGGGCCATGAGCAGTTCTTC. It is translated as CPSSFIQGHEQFF.

This rearrangement joins TRBV20-1 to TRBJ2-1, with 9 bases lining up with TRBD2. Germline-derived CDR1 and CDR2 are DFQATT and SNEGSKA (reference sequence). This CDR3 spans 16 amino acids. V trimming: 0 bases; J trimming: 3 bases; junction bases outside the gene matches: 6. The CDR3 region has the DNA TGCAGTGCTAGAGAGGAAGCGGGAGGTAGCTACAATGAGCAGTTCTTC. This encodes CSAREEAGGSYNEQFF.